This paragraph reports one T cell receptor (beta chain). Its binding antigen is unknown. No much larger clonotype is one base removed from it; base qualities were not supplied. The CDR3 holds 15 amino acids from the cysteine to the phenylalanine. CDR3 DNA only is kept here, 45 bases in frame from base 1. V is pruned by 3 bases and J by 4 bases, leaving 8 bases of the junction without a gene match. As encoded in the germline V gene (reference sequence), CDR1 is SGHNT while CDR2 is YYREEE. This sample is part of a study of T cells in localized non-small cell lung cancer (dated by TCRdb to 2020 to 2021). Study-wide context: The study examined T cell repertoires in 236 patients with early-stage NSCLC and compared tumors with uninvolved tumor-adjacent lungs. All 230 or so NSCLC patients in the cohort were treatment-naive and had localized lung tumors that were resected. Of the NSCLC patients, about 130 were male and around 99 were female, and the mean age was about 69 years.

Overall study outcomes, separate from this receptor: A median of about 55 of the top 100 tumor clones were detected in paired uninvolved adjacent lung, and 25 to 35 of these tumor clones were also found among the top 100 clones of the paired uninvolved adjacent lung. Multi-region tumor sequencing was not performed, so intratumor heterogeneity could not be excluded. Higher T cell density in blood was associated with longer overall survival, whereas higher clonality in adjacent lung was associated with shorter survival. Uninvolved tumor-adjacent lung showed the highest T cell clonality, higher than tumor, which suggests more focused antigenic responses in the uninvolved tumor-adjacent lung. Because the study design was exploratory, TCR variables were selected using unadjusted p-values without false-discovery rate correction.

TCR beta CDR3 regions were sequenced from DNA using the immunoSEQ Assay. For the original study's pipeline: T cell density was computed as TCR beta template counts normalized to usable DNA estimated by amplifying housekeeping genes. Using the preseqR package, richness was estimated by extrapolating to 120,000 templates for tissue samples and 400,000 templates for PBMC samples. Clonality was defined by subtracting Pielou's evenness from one. Tissue-enriched TCRs were identified through differential abundance testing performed on productive amino-acid clonotypes, with a minimum total count of 5 and an alpha of 0.1. The Jaccard Index and the Morisita Overlap Index were used to quantify repertoire overlap between compartments. GLIPH grouped TCR beta CDR3s together with public tetramer-defined viral CDR3s, and a viral motif had to include at least three viral sequences and also show V-gene enrichment. The table comes from immuneACCESS by way of TCRdb, which keeps in-frame sequences with V and J called. Part of the clones is missing from these tables; in studies checked, under half for an unresolved V gene and the rest for unknown reasons. Clone size and the V and J calls come from that table; the DNA yielded D and trimming. Counted in this sample were more than 30,000 clones; less than 80% of them appeared once. Clones ranked in the top ten supply 35% to 45% of the sample.

At diagnosis, peripheral blood, uninvolved tumor-adjacent lung and tumor were collected and stored as a combination of fresh-frozen and FFPE material. For TCR repertoire profiling, the blood samples were analyzed as peripheral blood mononuclear cells. The sequence derives from an older male donor with stage II squamous cell lung carcinoma. The source material was peripheral blood, sampled before any cancer treatment. This chain is built from TRBV5-4 and TRBJ1-1; TRBD1 fits 8 bases in the junction. The CDR3 protein is CASSSGQGVGTEAFF. Here is the DNA: TGTGCCAGCAGCTCAGGACAGGGAGTCGGCACTGAAGCTTTCTTT.